The clone carrying this TCR beta chain was seen a few times. Its antigen remains unidentified. This specimen comes from a study of cytomegalovirus exposure and HLA in healthy donors. The donors comprised healthy bone marrow donors. Overall study results and limits: The authors reported that TCR beta sequences could predict HLA-A and HLA-B alleles. These predictions were accurate for most subjects in the first cohort. Listed as cytomegalovirus-associated were 164 TCR beta chains.

The PCR made use of 60 Vbeta and 13 Jbeta primers. Under the authors' procedure: Later work found around 72 million unique TCR beta chains, with some 11 million shared. TCRdb keeps only in-frame clones here, not all; method: immunoSEQ multiplex PCR. D and trimming come from the DNA, and the V and J calls and clone size come from that table. The sample yields roughly 100,000 clones, 55% to 85% seen once. The CDR3 is made up of 20 amino acids. V dropped 0 bases and J dropped 1; count of bases not matched to a gene: 6. Germline-derived CDR1 and CDR2 are LGHNA and YNFKEQ. The clonotype was recovered from a woman younger than 35 in good health and CMV-seropositive. The material sequenced was PBMCs. This chain joins TRBV4-2 and TRBJ2-4; 16 bases fit TRBD2. CDR3 bases: TGTGCCAGCAGCCAAGAAGGGACTAGCGGGGGGGCCTCGGCCAAAAACATTCAGTACTTC. Translating it yields CASSQEGTSGGASAKNIQYF.